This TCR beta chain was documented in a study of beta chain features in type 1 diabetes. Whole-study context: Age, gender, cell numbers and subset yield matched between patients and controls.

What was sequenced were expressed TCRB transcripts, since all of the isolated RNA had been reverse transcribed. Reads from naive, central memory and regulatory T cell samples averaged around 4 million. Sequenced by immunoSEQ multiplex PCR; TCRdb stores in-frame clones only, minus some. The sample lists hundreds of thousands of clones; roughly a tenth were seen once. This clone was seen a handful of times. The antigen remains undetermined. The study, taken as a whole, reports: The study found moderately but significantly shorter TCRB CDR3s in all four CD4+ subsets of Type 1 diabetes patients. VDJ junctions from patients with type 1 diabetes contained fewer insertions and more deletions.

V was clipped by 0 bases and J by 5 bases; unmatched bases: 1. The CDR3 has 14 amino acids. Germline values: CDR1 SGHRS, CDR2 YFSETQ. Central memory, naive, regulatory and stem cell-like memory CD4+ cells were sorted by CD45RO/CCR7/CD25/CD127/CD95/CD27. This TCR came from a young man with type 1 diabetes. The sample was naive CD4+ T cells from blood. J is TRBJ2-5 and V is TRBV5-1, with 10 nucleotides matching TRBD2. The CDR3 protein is CASSLGLAGETQYF. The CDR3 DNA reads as TGCGCCAGCAGCTTGGGACTAGCGGGTGAGACCCAGTACTTC.